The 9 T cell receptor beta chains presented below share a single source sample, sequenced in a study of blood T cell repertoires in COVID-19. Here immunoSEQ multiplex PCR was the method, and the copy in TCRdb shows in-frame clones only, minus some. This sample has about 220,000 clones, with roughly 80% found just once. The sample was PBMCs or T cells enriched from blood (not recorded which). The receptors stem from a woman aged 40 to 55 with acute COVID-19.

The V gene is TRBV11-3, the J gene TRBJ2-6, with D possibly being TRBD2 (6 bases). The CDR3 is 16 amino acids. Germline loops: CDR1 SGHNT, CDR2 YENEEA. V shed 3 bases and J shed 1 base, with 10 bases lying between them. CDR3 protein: CASSFSGGSGANVLTF. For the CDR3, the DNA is TGTGCCAGCAGCTTCTCCGGGGGTTCTGGGGCCAACGTCCTGACTTTC.

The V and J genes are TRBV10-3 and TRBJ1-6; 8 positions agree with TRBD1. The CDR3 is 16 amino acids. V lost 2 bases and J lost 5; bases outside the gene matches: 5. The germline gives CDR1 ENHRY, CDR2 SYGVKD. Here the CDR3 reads CAISEAAGGNNSPLHF. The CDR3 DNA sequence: TGTGCCATCAGTGAGGCGGCAGGGGGCAATAATTCACCCCTCCACTTT.

CDR3 sequence (DNA): TGTGCCACCAGTGCCAAACCCGACAGGGGGTCCTACAATGAGCAGTTCTTC. Translating it yields CATSAKPDRGSYNEQFF. The chain combines TRBV24-1 with TRBJ2-1; 9 nucleotides align to TRBD1. The V segment lost 5 bases and the J segment 1 base; nucleotides outside the gene matches: 8. CDR3 length: 17 residues. Germline V gene lookup returns CDR1 KGHDR and CDR2 SFDVKD.

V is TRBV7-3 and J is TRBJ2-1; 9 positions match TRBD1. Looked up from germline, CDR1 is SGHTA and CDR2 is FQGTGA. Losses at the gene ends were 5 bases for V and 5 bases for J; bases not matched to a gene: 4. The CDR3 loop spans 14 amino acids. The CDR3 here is CASSRDRENNEQFF. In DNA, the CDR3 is TGTGCCAGCAGCCGGGACAGGGAGAACAATGAGCAGTTCTTC. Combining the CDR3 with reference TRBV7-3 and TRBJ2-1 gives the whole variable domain GAGVSQTPSNKVTEKGKYVELRCDPISGHTALYWYRQSLGQGPEFLIYFQGTGAADDSGLPNDRFFAVRPEGSVSTLKIQRTERGDSAVYLCASSRDRENNEQFFGPGTRLTVL.

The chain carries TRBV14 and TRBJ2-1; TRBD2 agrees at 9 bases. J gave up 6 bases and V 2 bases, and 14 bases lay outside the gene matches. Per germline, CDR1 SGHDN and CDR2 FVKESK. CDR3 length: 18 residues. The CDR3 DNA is TGTGCCAGCAGCCAATTGTTGCGGGAGGGTAAGGTAGGCAATGAGCAGTTCTTC. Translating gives CASSQLLREGKVGNEQFF. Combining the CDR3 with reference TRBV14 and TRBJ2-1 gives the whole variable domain EAGVTQFPSHSVIEKGQTVTLRCDPISGHDNLYWYRRVMGKEIKFLLHFVKESKQDESGMPNNRFLAERTGGTYSTLKVQPAELEDSGVYFCASSQLLREGKVGNEQFFGPGTRLTVL.

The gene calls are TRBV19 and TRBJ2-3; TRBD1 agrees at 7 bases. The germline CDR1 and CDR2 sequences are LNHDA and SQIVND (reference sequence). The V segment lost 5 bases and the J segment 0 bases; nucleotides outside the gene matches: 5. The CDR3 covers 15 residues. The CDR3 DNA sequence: TGTGCCAGTAGTCCGGGACAGACTAGCACAGATACGCAGTATTTT. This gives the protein CASSPGQTSTDTQYF.

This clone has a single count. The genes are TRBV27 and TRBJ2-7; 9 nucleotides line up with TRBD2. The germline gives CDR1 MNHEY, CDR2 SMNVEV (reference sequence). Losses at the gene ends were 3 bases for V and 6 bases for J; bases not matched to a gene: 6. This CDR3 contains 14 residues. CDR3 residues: CASSLGAGGFEQYF. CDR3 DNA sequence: TGTGCCAGCAGTTTGGGGGCGGGAGGGTTCGAGCAGTACTTC.

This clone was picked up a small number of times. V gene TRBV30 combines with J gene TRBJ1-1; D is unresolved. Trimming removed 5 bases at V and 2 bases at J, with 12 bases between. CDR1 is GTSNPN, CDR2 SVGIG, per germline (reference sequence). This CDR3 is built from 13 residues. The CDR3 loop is CAWVKSANTEAFF. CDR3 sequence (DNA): TGTGCCTGGGTCAAGAGTGCTAACACTGAAGCTTTCTTT.

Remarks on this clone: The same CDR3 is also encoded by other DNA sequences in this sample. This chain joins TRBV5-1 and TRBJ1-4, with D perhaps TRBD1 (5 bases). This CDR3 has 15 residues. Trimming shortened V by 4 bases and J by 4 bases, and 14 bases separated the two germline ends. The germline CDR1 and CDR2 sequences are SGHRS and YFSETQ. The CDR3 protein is CASSPGGQGNEKLFF. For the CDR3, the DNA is TGCGCCAGCAGCCCCGGTGGGCAGGGTAATGAAAAACTGTTTTTT. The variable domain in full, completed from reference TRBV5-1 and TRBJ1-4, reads KAGVTQTPRYLIKTRGQQVTLSCSPISGHRSVSWYQQTPGQGLQFLFEYFSETQRNKGNFPGRFSGRQFSNSRSEMNVSTLELGDSALYLCASSPGGQGNEKLFFGSGTQLSVL.